This T cell receptor (beta chain) was sequenced during a study of regulatory T cells in long-lasting Graves disease. Broader study findings: Whereas new patients shared 950 to 1,000 public clonotypes, persistent patients shared more, at 2,500 to 3,500.

Specified time point: newly diagnosed GD, antithyroid drugs for less than 3 months. RNA isolated from PBMCs was used to make the TCR library. Germline values: CDR1 SGHRS, CDR2 YFSETQ. The CDR3 is 18 amino acids. This clonotype was detected ten times or more. The target antigen is unknown. One junction end disagrees with the germline gene, perhaps due to a read error. Through Arm-PCR of CDR3 regions and iRepertoire HTBI primers, TCR beta libraries were built. MiXCR, applied by TCRdb to the multiplex PCR reads, yields one record per CDR3 protein. The sample has roughly 430,000 distinct CDR3 sequences; about 17% are singletons. The same data also went into a second study, on T cells in Graves' hyperthyroidism and ophthalmopathy. From that paper: The TCR CDR3 first-round RT-PCR relied on the HTBI primer set. Blood shared most expanded thyroid clonotypes above 0.001.

This chain uses TRBV5-1 with TRBJ2-1; no clear D. The source is a woman in her thirties with Graves disease. Material: peripheral blood mononuclear cells (PBMCs), obtained at new diagnosis, from a patient treated with antithyroid drugs. The CDR3 spells CASSWTIGDGSSYNEQFF. DNA of the CDR3: TGTGCCAGCAGCTGGACGATCGGAGACGGTAGCTCCTACAATGAGCAGTTCTTC. The full variable domain, with the rest looked up from reference TRBV5-1 and TRBJ2-1, is KAGVTQTPRYLIKTRGQQVTLSCSPISGHRSVSWYQQTPGQGLQFLFEYFSETQRNKGNFPGRFSGRQFSNSRSEMNVSTLELGDSALYLCASSWTIGDGSSYNEQFFGPGTRLTVL.